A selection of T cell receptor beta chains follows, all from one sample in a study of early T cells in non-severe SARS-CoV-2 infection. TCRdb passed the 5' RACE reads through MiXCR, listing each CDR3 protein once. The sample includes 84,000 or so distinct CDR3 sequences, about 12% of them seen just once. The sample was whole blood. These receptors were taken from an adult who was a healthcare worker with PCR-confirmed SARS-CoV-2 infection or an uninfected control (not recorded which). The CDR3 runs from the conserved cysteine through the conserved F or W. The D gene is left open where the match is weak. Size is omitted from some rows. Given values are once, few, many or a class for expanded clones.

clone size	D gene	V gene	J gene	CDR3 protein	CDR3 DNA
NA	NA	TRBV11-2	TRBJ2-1	CASSLGAGSSYNEQFF	TGTGCCAGCAGTCTGGGGGCCGGTAGCTCCTACAATGAGCAGTTCTTC
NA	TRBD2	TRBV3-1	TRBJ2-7	CASSQDPAGGRHYEQYF	TGTGCCAGCAGCCAAGATCCAGCGGGGGGCCGGCACTACGAGCAGTACTTC
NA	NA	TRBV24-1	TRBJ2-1	CATREGDNEQFF	TGTGCCACCAGAGAGGGGGACAATGAGCAGTTCTTC
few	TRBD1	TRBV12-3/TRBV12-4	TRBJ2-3	CASSHGTGNTQYF	TGTGCCAGCAGTCACGGGACAGGGAATACGCAGTATTTT
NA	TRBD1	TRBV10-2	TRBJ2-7	CASRQGAYEQYF	TGCGCCAGCAGACAGGGGGCCTACGAGCAGTACTTC
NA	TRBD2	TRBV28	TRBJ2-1	CASSVNLAGTNYNEQFF	TGTGCCAGCAGTGTCAACCTAGCGGGGACTAACTACAATGAGCAGTTCTTC
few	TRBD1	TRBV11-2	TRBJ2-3	CASSLGTGGAGTDTQYF	TGTGCCAGCAGCTTGGGGACAGGGGGCGCGGGCACAGATACGCAGTATTTT
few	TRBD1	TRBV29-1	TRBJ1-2	CSVAQGAEDYGYTF	TGCAGCGTTGCACAGGGGGCAGAGGACTATGGCTACACCTTC
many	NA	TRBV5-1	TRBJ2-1	CASSPGGGLDEQFF	TGCGCCAGCAGCCCTGGGGGCGGATTAGATGAGCAGTTCTTC
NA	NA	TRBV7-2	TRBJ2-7	CASSTSDAAPYEQYF	TGTGCCAGCAGCACGTCGGACGCCGCCCCCTACGAGCAGTACTTC
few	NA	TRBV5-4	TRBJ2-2	CASSSLPRRGAPGELFF	TGTGCCAGCAGCTCCCTTCCCCGTCGAGGGGCACCGGGGGAGCTGTTTTTT
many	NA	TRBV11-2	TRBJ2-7	CATGKEGYEQYF	TGTGCCACCGGTAAAGAGGGGTACGAGCAGTACTTC
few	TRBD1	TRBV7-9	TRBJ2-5	CASTRPGQGPQETQYF	TGTGCCAGCACCCGCCCGGGACAGGGTCCCCAAGAGACCCAGTACTTC
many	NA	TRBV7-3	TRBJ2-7	CASSSGLGLEQYF	TGTGCCAGCAGCTCGGGACTCGGCCTCGAGCAGTACTTC
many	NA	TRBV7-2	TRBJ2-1	CASSLVASGRLSHQGEQFF	TGTGCCAGCAGCTTAGTAGCATCGGGGCGGCTGAGCCATCAGGGTGAGCAGTTCTTC
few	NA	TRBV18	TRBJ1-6	CASSPGNSPLHF	TGTGCCAGCTCACCCGGGAATTCACCCCTCCACTTT
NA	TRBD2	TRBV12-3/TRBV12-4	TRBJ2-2	CASSRTRANTGELFF	TGTGCCAGCAGCCGGACTAGGGCGAACACCGGGGAGCTGTTTTTT
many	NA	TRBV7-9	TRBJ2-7	CASSLNRDAAAEQYF	TGTGCCAGCAGCTTAAATCGAGATGCTGCTGCCGAGCAGTACTTC
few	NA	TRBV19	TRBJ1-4	CASSIKAATNEKLFF	TGTGCCAGTAGTATAAAGGCAGCAACTAATGAAAAACTGTTTTTT
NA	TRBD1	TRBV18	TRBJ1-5	CASQGQGINQPQHF	TGTGCCAGCCAGGGACAGGGCATTAATCAGCCCCAGCATTTT
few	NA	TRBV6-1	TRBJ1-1	CASSENEVRTEAFF	TGTGCCAGCAGTGAAAATGAGGTTCGCACTGAAGCTTTCTTT
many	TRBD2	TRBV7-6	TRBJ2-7	CASSRTGTSGSPQIYEQYF	TGTGCCAGCAGCAGGACAGGGACTAGCGGGAGTCCTCAGATTTACGAGCAGTACTTC
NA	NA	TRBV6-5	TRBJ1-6	CASSYWGSGTSPLHF	TGTGCCAGCAGTTACTGGGGGTCAGGTACCTCACCCCTCCACTTT
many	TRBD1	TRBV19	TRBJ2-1	CASSIAGDSVYNEQFF	TGTGCCAGTAGTATAGCAGGGGACAGTGTATACAATGAGCAGTTCTTC